What follows are 14 T cell receptor beta chains derived from one specimen sequenced in a study of chemoradiotherapy in HPV16-positive cancers. Produced via immunoSEQ multiplex PCR; TCRdb's table is partial and in-frame only. The repertoire holds 11,000 or so clones, with more than 75% as singletons. The material was obtained from a patient who underwent chemoradiotherapy. The receptor set was obtained from a human donor with HPV-associated anogenital cancer.

This chain connects TRBV5-1 to TRBJ2-7; 12 positions match TRBD1. In germline, CDR1 is SGHRS, CDR2 YFSETQ. The CDR3 is 16 amino acids. V shed 4 bases and J 6 bases; nucleotides not matched to a gene: 11. The chain's CDR3 is CASSRGSGTGGPEQYF. As DNA, the CDR3 is TGCGCCAGCAGCCGGGGGTCCGGGACAGGGGGCCCCGAGCAGTACTTC.

The J gene is TRBJ1-3, the V gene TRBV28; 9 bases are a match to TRBD1. CDR3 size: 17 residues. Germline V gene data show CDR1 as MDHEN and CDR2 as SYDVKM. V was pared by 6 bases and J by 4 bases, with 13 bases of the junction left unmatched. In DNA form, the CDR3 reads TGTGCCAGCAGGGAAGGGACAGGGACACGCTCGGGAAACACCATATATTTT. The encoded protein is CASREGTGTRSGNTIYF.

The rearrangement links TRBV9 to TRBJ2-1; D is uncertain. Trimming took 0 bases from V and 8 from J, leaving 18 bases between them. The germline CDR1 and CDR2 sequences are SGDLS and YYNGEE. The CDR3 covers 16 residues. The CDR3 here is CASSVGGETSAHEQFF. CDR3 nucleotides: TGTGCCAGCAGCGTAGGGGGTGAGACATCGGCCCATGAGCAGTTCTTC.

This clone was observed a few times. The chain couples TRBV7-2 to TRBJ1-6; D not certain. With 3 bases removed from V and 4 bases from J, the gap between germline ends came to 16 bases. The CDR3 has 17 amino acids. Germline CDR1 reads SGHTA; CDR2 reads FQGNSA. CDR3 sequence reads: CASSLNPRIGYNSPLHF. Here the CDR3 DNA reads TGTGCCAGCAGCTTGAATCCCAGGATCGGGTATAATTCACCCCTCCACTTT. Looking up the rest from reference TRBV7-2 and TRBJ1-6 gives the full variable domain: GAGVSQSPSNKVTEKGKDVELRCDPISGHTALYWYRQSLGQGLEFLIYFQGNSAPDKSGLPSDRFSAERTGGSVSTLTIQRTQQEDSAVYLCASSLNPRIGYNSPLHFGNGTRLTVT.

The rearrangement links TRBV6-6 to TRBJ2-5; 11 nucleotides align to TRBD2. The CDR3 covers 15 residues. The V segment lost 5 bases and the J segment 5 bases; nucleotides outside the gene matches: 7. Germline CDR1 MNHNY, CDR2 SVGAGI (reference sequence). The CDR3 loop is CASSSSGGAQETQYF. CDR3 DNA sequence: TGTGCCAGCAGTAGTAGCGGGGGGGCACAGGAGACCCAGTACTTC.

This sequence joins TRBV5-4 and TRBJ1-4; possibly TRBD1 for D (6 bases). V was trimmed by 0 bases and J by 3 bases, leaving 6 bases between them. The CDR3 spans 14 residues. From germline, CDR1 is SGHNT and CDR2 YYREEE (reference sequence). The CDR3 nucleotides read TGTGCCAGCAGCTTGGAGGGGGCTAATGAAAAACTGTTTTTT. Encoded protein: CASSLEGANEKLFF.

This chain connects TRBV28 to TRBJ2-1, with D maybe TRBD2 (5 bases). Germline loops: CDR1 MDHEN, CDR2 SYDVKM. The CDR3 runs 14 residues. V lost 8 bases, J lost 6 bases, and 17 bases lay in between. CDR3 in amino acids: CASGNRGVPNEQFF. In nucleotides, the CDR3 is TGTGCCAGCGGAAACCGGGGTGTCCCCAATGAGCAGTTCTTC.

This clone has only a few counts. The rearrangement uses TRBV6-6 and TRBJ1-2; D gene ambiguous. Deletions cut 2 bases from V and 2 bases from J, with 3 bases between. This CDR3 contains 12 residues. Per the germline V gene, CDR1 is MNHNY and CDR2 is SVGAGI (reference sequence). Here the CDR3 reads CASSYGNYGYTF. The CDR3 DNA sequence: TGTGCCAGCAGTTACGGGAACTATGGCTACACCTTC.

The J gene is TRBJ2-1, the V gene TRBV27; 15 bases agree with TRBD2. CDR1 is MNHEY, CDR2 SMNVEV, per germline (reference sequence). Unmatched junction bases numbered 8, after V lost 4 bases and J lost 7 bases. The CDR3 is 17 residues long. This chain's CDR3 is CASSSNLGLAGGNEQFF. CDR3 coding DNA: TGTGCCAGCAGTTCGAACCTCGGACTAGCGGGGGGGAATGAGCAGTTCTTC.

V and J are TRBV5-1 and TRBJ2-1; 7 bases fit TRBD2. Germline lookup yields CDR1 SGHRS and CDR2 YFSETQ. The CDR3 loop spans 16 amino acids. After removal of 5 bases from V and 6 bases from J, the junction contained 14 bases not matched to a gene. The CDR3 spells CASRGGRGDLINEQFF. CDR3 nucleotide sequence: TGCGCCAGCAGGGGGGGTCGGGGGGACCTTATCAATGAGCAGTTCTTC.

This chain connects TRBV19 to TRBJ1-1, with D possibly matching TRBD1 (6 bases). Germline assignment: CDR1 LNHDA and CDR2 SQIVND (reference sequence). Trimming stripped 2 bases from V and 2 bases from J, with 12 bases between. The CDR3 runs to 15 residues. Here the CDR3 DNA reads TGTGCCAGTAGTATACAGGGGCCAGGAAACACTGAAGCTTTCTTT. Encoded protein: CASSIQGPGNTEAFF.

This chain connects TRBV10-3 to TRBJ2-4, with D unresolved. V lost 2 bases and J 0 bases, leaving 20 bases between the germline ends. The CDR3 contains 19 residues. The germline gives CDR1 ENHRY, CDR2 SYGVKD. This CDR3 is CAISEATTADPLAKNIQYF. In DNA, the CDR3 is TGTGCCATCAGTGAGGCTACGACCGCCGACCCCTTAGCCAAAAACATTCAGTACTTC.

This clone has more than one count but fewer than ten. V is TRBV4-1 and J is TRBJ1-5; perhaps TRBD1 as D (6 bases). The CDR3 runs to 15 residues. V was cut by 5 bases and J by 0 bases, with 11 bases left in between. Germline V gene data show CDR1 as MGHRA and CDR2 as YSYEKL. CDR3 bases: TGCGCCAGCAGCTCAGACAGGTATAGCAATCAGCCCCAGCATTTT. Its protein product is CASSSDRYSNQPQHF.

The chain couples TRBV6-5 to TRBJ2-3, with a weak D call TRBD1 (6 bases). Germline loops: CDR1 MNHEY, CDR2 SVGAGI. This CDR3 spans 15 amino acids. Trimming removed 2 bases at V and 1 base at J, with 10 bases between. The CDR3 sequence: CASSYKGVGTDTQYF. The DNA of the CDR3 is TGTGCCAGCAGTTACAAGGGGGTGGGCACAGATACGCAGTATTTT.